Given below is one T cell receptor (beta chain) in context. Its antigen is undetermined. The data derive from a study of T cells in localized non-small cell lung cancer. The study, taken as a whole, reports: Elevated circulating T cell density in blood was associated with longer overall survival. Uninvolved neighboring lung showed the greatest T cell clonality, exceeding tumor.

Only in-frame clones appear in the TCRdb table, and some are missing; sequencing was by immunoSEQ multiplex PCR. The top ten clones hold 0.9% to 1.4% of a sample with 20,000 to 30,000 clones, 70% to 90% of them seen once. Trimming removed 5 bases from V and 3 bases from J, with 13 bases in between. The CDR3 totals 14 residues. Germline values: CDR1 LGHNA, CDR2 YSLEER. The source is a woman aged 40-69 years with stage I lung adenocarcinoma. The chain combines TRBV4-3 with TRBJ1-2, with D perhaps matching TRBD1 (6 bases). This specimen was peripheral blood, taken before any cancer treatment. In DNA, the CDR3 is TGCGCCAGCAGCTACCGGGACACCTACTATGGCTACACCTTC. This encodes CASSYRDTYYGYTF.